A selection of T cell receptor beta chains follows, all from one sample in a study of cytomegalovirus exposure and HLA in healthy donors. The assay was immunoSEQ multiplex PCR, and TCRdb's table has in-frame clones only and misses some. The sample contains approximately 250,000 clones, 70% to 90% of which appear only once. Sequenced material: PBMCs. These receptor sequences come from a girl aged 2-10 years in good health and CMV-seronegative. The CDR3 runs from the conserved cysteine through the conserved F or W. A D gene is named only where the DNA matches it firmly.

d_call	v_call	j_call	cdr3_aa
-	TRBV5-4	TRBJ2-4	CASSSPGLAKNIQYF
TRBD1	TRBV10-2	TRBJ1-4	CASSGQGGEKLFF
TRBD2	TRBV7-2	TRBJ2-7	CASSPASGSYEQYF
-	TRBV25-1	TRBJ1-6	CASIHSRRYNSPLHF
-	TRBV25-1	TRBJ2-7	CASSEAQAAYEQYF
TRBD1	TRBV6-6	TRBJ1-2	CASSLTGTGVYGYTF
-	TRBV7-9	TRBJ1-5	CASSQTGSQPQHF
-	TRBV4-2	TRBJ1-2	CASSQDMTVYGYTF
TRBD2	TRBV9	TRBJ2-1	CASSVAPSLAGGNNEQFF
TRBD1	TRBV2	TRBJ1-1	CASYERTGVANTEAFF
-	TRBV7-9	TRBJ2-3	CASSEADTQYF
TRBD1	TRBV9	TRBJ1-2	CASSGRGGGLYGYTF
-	TRBV20-1	TRBJ1-1	CSASIHTEAFF
TRBD2	TRBV5-1	TRBJ2-3	CASSHGTRSVRLADTQYF
-	TRBV6-5	TRBJ1-2	CASSYSHRPSYGYTF
-	TRBV7-6	TRBJ2-7	CASSPEEGIYEQYF
TRBD1	TRBV6-5	TRBJ2-7	CASSYWGQGLSYEQYF
-	TRBV18	TRBJ1-3	CASSPERERYLGNTIYF
-	TRBV12-5	TRBJ1-5	CASGLGHNQPQHF
-	TRBV5-3	TRBJ1-3	CARPLGTEGTIYF
-	TRBV30	TRBJ1-3	CAGHRETGNTIYF
-	TRBV9	TRBJ1-3	CASSVASGSGNTIYF
TRBD1	TRBV6-5	TRBJ2-7	CASSSGTGVYEQYF
-	TRBV5-6	TRBJ2-7	CASSFLGARYEQYF
TRBD2	TRBV29-1	TRBJ2-3	CSVDPFTAPGLANTDTQYF
-	TRBV10-3	TRBJ2-5	CAISEVGGSETQYF
-	TRBV28	TRBJ2-5	CASFREKETQYF